Listed here is a single T cell receptor (beta chain). Sequencing used immunoSEQ multiplex PCR; TCRdb keeps in-frame clones, though not all of them. The profile shows around 80,000 clones, 96% of them singletons. Germline V gives CDR1 SNHLY, CDR2 FYNNEI. V was cut by 4 bases and J by 8 bases, with 9 bases left in between. The CDR3 spans 12 residues. The sample comes from a study of technical replicates of blood from a few donors. The TCR originated in a human donor in good health. V usage is TRBV2 and J usage is TRBJ2-1, with TRBD2 as a possible D gene (5 bases). Sequenced material: T cells isolated from PBMCs. Here the CDR3 reads CASSGASHEQFF. The CDR3, as DNA: TGTGCCAGCAGTGGGGCTAGCCATGAGCAGTTCTTC.